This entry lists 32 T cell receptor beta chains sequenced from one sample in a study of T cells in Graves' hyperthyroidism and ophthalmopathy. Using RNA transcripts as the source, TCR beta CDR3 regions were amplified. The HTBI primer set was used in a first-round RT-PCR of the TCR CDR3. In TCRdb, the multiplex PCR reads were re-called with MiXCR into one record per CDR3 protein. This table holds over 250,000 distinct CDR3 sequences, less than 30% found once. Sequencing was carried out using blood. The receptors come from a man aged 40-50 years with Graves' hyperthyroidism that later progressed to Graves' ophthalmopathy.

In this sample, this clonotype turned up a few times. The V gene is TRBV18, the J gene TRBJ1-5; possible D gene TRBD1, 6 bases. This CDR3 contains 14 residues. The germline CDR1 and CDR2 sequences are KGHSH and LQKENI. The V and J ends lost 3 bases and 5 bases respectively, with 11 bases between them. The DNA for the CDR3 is TGTGCCAGCTCACCGGACAGAGAGGATCAGCCCCAGCATTTT. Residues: CASSPDREDQPQHF.

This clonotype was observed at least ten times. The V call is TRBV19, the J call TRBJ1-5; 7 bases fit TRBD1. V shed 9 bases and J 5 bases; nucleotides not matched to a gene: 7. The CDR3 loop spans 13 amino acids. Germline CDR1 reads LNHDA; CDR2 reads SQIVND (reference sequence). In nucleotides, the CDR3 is TGTGCCAGCCGACCAGGGGGGGATCAGCCCCAGCATTTT. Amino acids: CASRPGGDQPQHF.

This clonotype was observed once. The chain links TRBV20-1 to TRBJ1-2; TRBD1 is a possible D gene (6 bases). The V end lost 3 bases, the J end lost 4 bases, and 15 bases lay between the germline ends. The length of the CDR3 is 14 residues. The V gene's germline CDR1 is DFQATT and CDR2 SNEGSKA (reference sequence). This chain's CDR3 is CSASRDNRGYGYTF. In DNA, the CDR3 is TGCAGTGCTAGTCGGGACAATCGGGGCTATGGCTACACCTTC.

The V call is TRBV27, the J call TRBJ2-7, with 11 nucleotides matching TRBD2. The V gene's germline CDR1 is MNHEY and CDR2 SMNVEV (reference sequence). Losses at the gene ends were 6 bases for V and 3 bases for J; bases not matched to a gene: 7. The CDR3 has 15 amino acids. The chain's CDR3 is CASSPTSGANYEQYF. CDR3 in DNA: TGTGCCAGCAGCCCGACTAGCGGGGCCAACTACGAGCAGTACTTC.

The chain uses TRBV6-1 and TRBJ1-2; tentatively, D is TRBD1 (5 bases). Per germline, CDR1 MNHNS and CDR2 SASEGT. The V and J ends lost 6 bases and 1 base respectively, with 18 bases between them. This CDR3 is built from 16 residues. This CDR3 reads CASRQRQGQGNYGYTF. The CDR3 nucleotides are TGTGCCAGCAGGCAGCGCCAGGGTCAGGGTAACTATGGCTACACCTTC.

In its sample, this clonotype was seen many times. CDR3 DNA: TGTGCCAGCGAGGTTAGCTACTATGGCTACACCTTC. It translates to CASEVSYYGYTF. V gene TRBV6-5 combines with J gene TRBJ1-2; D not certain. Trimming removed 8 bases at V and 3 bases at J, with 10 bases between. CDR1 is MNHEY and CDR2 is SVGAGI in the germline V gene. The CDR3 sequence is 12 residues long.

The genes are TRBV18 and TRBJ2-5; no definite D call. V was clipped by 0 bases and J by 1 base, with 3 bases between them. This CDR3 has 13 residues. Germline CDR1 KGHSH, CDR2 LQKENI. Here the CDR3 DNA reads TGTGCCAGCTCACCACCAGCCCAAGAGACCCAGTACTTC. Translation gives CASSPPAQETQYF.

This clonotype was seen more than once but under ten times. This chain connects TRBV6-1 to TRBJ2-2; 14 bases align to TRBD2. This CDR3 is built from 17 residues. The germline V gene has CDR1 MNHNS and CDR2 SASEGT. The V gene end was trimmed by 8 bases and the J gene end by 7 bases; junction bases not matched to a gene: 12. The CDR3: CASGPGLAGALGGELFF. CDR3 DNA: TGTGCCAGCGGGCCGGGACTAGCGGGGGCCCTGGGCGGGGAGCTGTTTTTT.

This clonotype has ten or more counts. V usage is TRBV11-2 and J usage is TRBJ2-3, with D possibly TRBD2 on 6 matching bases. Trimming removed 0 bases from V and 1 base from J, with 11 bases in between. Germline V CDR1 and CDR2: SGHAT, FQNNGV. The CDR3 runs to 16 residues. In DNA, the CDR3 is TGTGCCAGCAGCTTAGAGCGGTCGGGGGGCACAGATACGCAGTATTTT. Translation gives CASSLERSGGTDTQYF.

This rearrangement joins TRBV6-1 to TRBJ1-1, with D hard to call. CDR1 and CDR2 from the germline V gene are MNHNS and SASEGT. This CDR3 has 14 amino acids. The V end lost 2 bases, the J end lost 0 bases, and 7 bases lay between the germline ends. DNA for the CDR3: TGTGCCAGCAGTGAAAGACACATGAACACTGAAGCTTTCTTT. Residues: CASSERHMNTEAFF.

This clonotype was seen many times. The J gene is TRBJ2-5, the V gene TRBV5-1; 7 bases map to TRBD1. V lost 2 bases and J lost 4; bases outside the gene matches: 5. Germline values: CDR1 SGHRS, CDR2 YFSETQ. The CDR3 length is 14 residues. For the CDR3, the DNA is TGCGCCAGCAGCTTCGAAGGGGGCGGAGAGACCCAGTACTTC. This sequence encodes CASSFEGGGETQYF.

The chain's CDR3 is CASSYSSRGLYEQYF. In nucleotides, the CDR3 is TGTGCCAGCAGTTACTCGAGTAGGGGGCTCTACGAGCAGTACTTC. The genes are TRBV6-5 and TRBJ2-7; 7 nucleotides match TRBD1. Germline V lookup: CDR1 MNHEY, CDR2 SVGAGI. The CDR3 sequence is 15 residues long. The junction had 5 bases not matched to a gene; V was cut back by 0 bases and J by 3 bases.

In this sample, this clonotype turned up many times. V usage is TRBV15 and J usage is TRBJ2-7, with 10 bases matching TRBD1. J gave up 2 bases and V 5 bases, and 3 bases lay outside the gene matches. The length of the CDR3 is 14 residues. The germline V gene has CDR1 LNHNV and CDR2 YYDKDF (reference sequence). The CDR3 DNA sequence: TGTGCCACCAGCCAGGGACAGGGGACCTACGAGCAGTACTTC. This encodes CATSQGQGTYEQYF.

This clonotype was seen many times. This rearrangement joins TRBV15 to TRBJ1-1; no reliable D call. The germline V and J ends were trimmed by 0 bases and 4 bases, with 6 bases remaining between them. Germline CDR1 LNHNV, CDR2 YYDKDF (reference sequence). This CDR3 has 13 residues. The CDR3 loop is CATSRDRTTEAFF. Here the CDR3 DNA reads TGTGCCACCAGCAGAGATAGGACCACTGAAGCTTTCTTT.

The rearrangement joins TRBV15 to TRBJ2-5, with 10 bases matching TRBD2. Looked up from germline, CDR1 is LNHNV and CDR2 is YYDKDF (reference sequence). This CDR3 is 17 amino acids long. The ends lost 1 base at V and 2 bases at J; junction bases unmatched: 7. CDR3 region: CATSRALAGKGQETQYF. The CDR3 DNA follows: TGTGCCACCAGCAGAGCACTAGCGGGAAAAGGGCAAGAGACCCAGTACTTC.

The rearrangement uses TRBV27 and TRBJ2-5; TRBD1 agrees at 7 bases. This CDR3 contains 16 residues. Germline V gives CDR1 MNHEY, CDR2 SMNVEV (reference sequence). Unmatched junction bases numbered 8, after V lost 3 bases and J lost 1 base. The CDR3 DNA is TGTGCCAGCAGTTTTCGACAGGGTGGGGTCCAAGAGACCCAGTACTTC. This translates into CASSFRQGGVQETQYF.

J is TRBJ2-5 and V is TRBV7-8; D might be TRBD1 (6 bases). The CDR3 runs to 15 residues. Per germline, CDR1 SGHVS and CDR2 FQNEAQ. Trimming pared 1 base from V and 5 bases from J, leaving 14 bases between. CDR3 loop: CASSLGGRVVETQYF. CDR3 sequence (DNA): TGTGCCAGCAGCTTAGGGGGGCGGGTGGTGGAGACCCAGTACTTC.

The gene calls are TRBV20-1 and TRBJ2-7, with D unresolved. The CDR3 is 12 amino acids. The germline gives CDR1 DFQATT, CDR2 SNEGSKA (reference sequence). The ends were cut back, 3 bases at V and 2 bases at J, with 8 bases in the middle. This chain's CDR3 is CSASHSPYEQYF. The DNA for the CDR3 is TGCAGTGCTAGCCACAGCCCCTACGAGCAGTACTTC.

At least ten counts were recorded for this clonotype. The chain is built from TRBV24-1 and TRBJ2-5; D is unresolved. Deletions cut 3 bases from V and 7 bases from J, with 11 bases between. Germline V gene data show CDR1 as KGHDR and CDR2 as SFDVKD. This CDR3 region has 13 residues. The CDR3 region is CATSDTQVGTQYF. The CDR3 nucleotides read TGTGCCACCAGTGATACCCAAGTCGGGACCCAGTACTTC.

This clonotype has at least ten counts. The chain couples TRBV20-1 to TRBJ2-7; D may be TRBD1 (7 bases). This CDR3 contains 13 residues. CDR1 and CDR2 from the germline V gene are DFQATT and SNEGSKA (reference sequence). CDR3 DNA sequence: TGCAGGGGGTCTCCAGGGGGGCTCTACGAGCAGTACTTC. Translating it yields CRGSPGGLYEQYF.

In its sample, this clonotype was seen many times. The CDR3 region has the DNA TGTGCCAGCAGCGGAGCAGTAAATAATTCACCCCTCCACTTT. It yields the protein CASSGAVNNSPLHF. The V gene is TRBV7-6, the J gene TRBJ1-6, with D unclear. V lost 5 bases, J lost 5 bases, and 10 bases lay in between. Germline loops: CDR1 SGHVS, CDR2 FNYEAQ. The CDR3 is 14 amino acids.

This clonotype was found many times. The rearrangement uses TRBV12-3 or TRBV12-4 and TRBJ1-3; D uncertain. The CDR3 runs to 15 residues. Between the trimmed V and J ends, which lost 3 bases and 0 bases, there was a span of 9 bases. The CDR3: CASSFSADSGNTIYF. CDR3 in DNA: TGTGCCAGCAGTTTCTCGGCAGACTCTGGAAACACCATATATTTT.

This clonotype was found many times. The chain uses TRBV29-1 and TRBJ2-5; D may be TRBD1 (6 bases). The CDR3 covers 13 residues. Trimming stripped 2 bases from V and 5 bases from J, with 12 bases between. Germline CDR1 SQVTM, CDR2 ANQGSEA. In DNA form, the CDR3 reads TGCAGCGTTGAAATACAGGGTTGGGAGACCCAGTACTTC. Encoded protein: CSVEIQGWETQYF.

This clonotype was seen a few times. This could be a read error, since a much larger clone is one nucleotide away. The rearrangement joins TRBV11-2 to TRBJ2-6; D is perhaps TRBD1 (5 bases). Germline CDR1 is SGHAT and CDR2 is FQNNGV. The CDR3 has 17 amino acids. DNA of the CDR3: TGTGCCAGCAGCCCGCATAGGGGATTCTCTGGGGCCAACGCCCTGACTTTC. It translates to CASSPHRGFSGANALTF.

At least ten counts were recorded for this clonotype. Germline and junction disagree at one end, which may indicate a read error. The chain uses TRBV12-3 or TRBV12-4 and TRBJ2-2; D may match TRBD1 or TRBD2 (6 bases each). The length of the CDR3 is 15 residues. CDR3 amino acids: CASSLGQVRTGGLFF. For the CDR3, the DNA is TGTGCCAGCAGTTTAGGACAGGTGCGCACCGGGGGGCTGTTTTTT.

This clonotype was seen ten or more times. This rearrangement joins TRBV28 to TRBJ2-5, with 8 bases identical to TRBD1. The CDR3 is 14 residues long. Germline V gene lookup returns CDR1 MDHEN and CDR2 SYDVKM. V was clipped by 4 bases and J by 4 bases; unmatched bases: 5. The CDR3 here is CASSSFDRGETQYF. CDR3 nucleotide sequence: TGTGCCAGCAGTTCGTTCGACAGGGGAGAGACCCAGTACTTC.

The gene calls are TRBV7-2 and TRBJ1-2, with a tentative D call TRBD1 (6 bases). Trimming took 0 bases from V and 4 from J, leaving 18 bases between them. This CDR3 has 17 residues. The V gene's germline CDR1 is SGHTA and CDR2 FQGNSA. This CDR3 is CASSLAALGGQSYGYTF. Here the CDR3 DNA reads TGTGCCAGCAGCTTAGCGGCTTTGGGCGGACAGAGCTATGGCTACACCTTC.

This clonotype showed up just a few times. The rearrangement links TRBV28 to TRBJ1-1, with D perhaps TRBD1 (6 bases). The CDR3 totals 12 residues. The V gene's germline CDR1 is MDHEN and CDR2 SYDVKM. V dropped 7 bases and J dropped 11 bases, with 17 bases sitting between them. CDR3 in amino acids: CASTRGRSRAFF. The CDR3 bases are TGTGCCAGCACCAGGGGTCGGTCCCGTGCTTTCTTT.

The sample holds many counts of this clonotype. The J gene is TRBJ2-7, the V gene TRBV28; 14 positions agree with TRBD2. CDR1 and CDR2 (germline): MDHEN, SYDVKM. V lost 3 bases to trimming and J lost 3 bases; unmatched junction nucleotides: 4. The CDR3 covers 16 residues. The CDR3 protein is CASSLGGLAGDYEQYF. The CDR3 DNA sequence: TGTGCCAGCAGTTTGGGGGGACTAGCGGGAGACTACGAGCAGTACTTC.

CDR3 region: CASGYYQETQYF. CDR3 DNA sequence: TGTGCTAGTGGCTACTACCAAGAGACCCAGTACTTC. The chain couples TRBV12-5 to TRBJ2-5; D gene unclear. The CDR3 is made up of 12 amino acids. Trimming took off 6 bases at V and 0 bases at J, with 5 bases between the two ends. Germline-derived CDR1 and CDR2 are LGHNT and FRNRAP.

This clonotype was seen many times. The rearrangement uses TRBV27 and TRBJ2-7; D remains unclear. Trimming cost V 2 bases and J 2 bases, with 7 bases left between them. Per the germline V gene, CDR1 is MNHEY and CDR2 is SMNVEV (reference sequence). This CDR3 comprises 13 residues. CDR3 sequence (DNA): TGTGCCAGCAGTTTAAAACATACCTACGAGCAGTACTTC. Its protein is CASSLKHTYEQYF.

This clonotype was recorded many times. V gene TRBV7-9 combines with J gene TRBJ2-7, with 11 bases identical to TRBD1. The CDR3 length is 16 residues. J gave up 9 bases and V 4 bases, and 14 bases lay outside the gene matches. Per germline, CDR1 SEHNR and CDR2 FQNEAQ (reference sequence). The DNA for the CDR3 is TGTGCCAGCAGCTCCCCCCCCGGACAGGGGGCCACCGGGCAGTACTTC. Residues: CASSSPPGQGATGQYF.